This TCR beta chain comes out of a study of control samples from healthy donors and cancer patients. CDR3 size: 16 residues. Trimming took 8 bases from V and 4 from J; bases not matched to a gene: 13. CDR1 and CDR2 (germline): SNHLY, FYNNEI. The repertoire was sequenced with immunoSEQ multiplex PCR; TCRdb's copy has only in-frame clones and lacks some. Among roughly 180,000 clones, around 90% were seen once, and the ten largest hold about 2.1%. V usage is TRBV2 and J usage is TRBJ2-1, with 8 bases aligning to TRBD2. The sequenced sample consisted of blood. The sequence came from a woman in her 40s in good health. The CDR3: CASFRDQRGGYNEQFF. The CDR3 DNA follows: TGTGCCAGCTTTCGGGACCAACGGGGGGGTTACAATGAGCAGTTCTTC.